A selection of T cell receptor beta chains follows, all from one sample in a study of regulatory T cells in long-lasting Graves disease. Via MiXCR, TCRdb re-called the multiplex PCR reads, giving one row per CDR3 protein. The sample has hundreds of thousands of distinct CDR3 sequences, about a sixth seen once. The sequenced sample was peripheral blood mononuclear cells (PBMCs), obtained at new diagnosis, from a patient treated with antithyroid drugs. Receptors originate from a female donor with Graves disease. Both conserved end residues are part of each CDR3. D genes are given only for firm matches. The size field is filled for only some rows; it gives once, few, many or a size class.

13,TRBJ1-2,-,TRBV20-1,-,TGCAGTGCTGGCCCCAGGGCGGGCTATGGCTACACCTTC,CSAGPRAGYGYTF
18,TRBJ2-1,TRBD2,TRBV7-3,many,TGTGCCAGCAGCCACTTCTATTGTTGGCGGGAGTTATGCGATGAGCAGTTCTTC,CASSHFYCWRELCDEQFF
13,TRBJ2-1,-,TRBV28,many,TGTGCCAGCAGTTTATATGCTTACAATGAGCAGTTCTTC,CASSLYAYNEQFF
13,TRBJ1-4,TRBD1,TRBV2,many,TGTGCCAGCAACTTAGACAGGGATAGAAAACTGTTTTTT,CASNLDRDRKLFF
15,TRBJ1-5,-,TRBV6-1,many,TGTGCCAGCAGTCGCCCCGTAGGAGGCAATCAGCCCCAGCATTTT,CASSRPVGGNQPQHF
15,TRBJ2-1,-,TRBV5-1,many,TGCGCCAGCAGCTTGGAACCCACGGGTTTGCGGGAGCAGTTCTTC,CASSLEPTGLREQFF
13,TRBJ2-2,-,TRBV29-1,many,TGCAGCGTCCCGGACCTAGGCACCGGGGAGCTGTTTTTT,CSVPDLGTGELFF
13,TRBJ2-1,-,TRBV9,-,TGTGCCAGCAGCCCCCAGGTAGGAAATGAGCAGTTCTTC,CASSPQVGNEQFF
14,TRBJ2-7,-,TRBV6-5,-,TGTGCCAGCAGTTACTCGAGACGGCCGCACGAGCAGTACTTC,CASSYSRRPHEQYF
14,TRBJ2-2,-,TRBV12-3/TRBV12-4,many,TGTGCCAGCAGTTCCACGCGTAGGACCGGGGAGCTGTTTTTT,CASSSTRRTGELFF
15,TRBJ1-1,TRBD1,TRBV10-3,many,TGTGCCATCAGTCCACTACAGGGGGCCAACACTGAAGCTTTCTTT,CAISPLQGANTEAFF
15,TRBJ1-1,-,TRBV12-3/TRBV12-4,-,TGTGCCAGCAGTTTAAACAGGAGACCAGGCACTGAAGCTTTCTTT,CASSLNRRPGTEAFF
16,TRBJ1-2,-,TRBV24-1,many,TGTGCCACCAGTAGTAGCGGGACTGAGGCTAACTATGGCTACACCTTC,CATSSSGTEANYGYTF
17,TRBJ1-4,-,TRBV20-1,-,TGCAGTGCTAGAGATGTGGCCGGCGGGACCTCTAATGAAAAACTGTTTTTT,CSARDVAGGTSNEKLFF
13,TRBJ1-2,-,TRBV2,once,TGTGCCAGCAGTCCCAGAAATTCCTATGGCTACACCTTC,CASSPRNSYGYTF
17,TRBJ2-2,-,TRBV19,many,TGTGCCAGTAGTCTCAGATACAGGGAATGGCACACCGGGGAGCTGTTTTTT,CASSLRYREWHTGELFF
15,TRBJ2-5,TRBD1,TRBV27,many,TGTGCCAGCAGCCCTCCGGGACAGGGGGCTGAGACCCAGTACTTC,CASSPPGQGAETQYF
13,TRBJ2-7,-,TRBV7-9,many,TGTGCCAGCAGCTCGACCCAGGGCTACGAGCAGTACTTC,CASSSTQGYEQYF
17,TRBJ2-1,TRBD2,TRBV5-1,few,TGCGCCAGCAGCCCCCCGGGACTAGCGGGGGGGACCAATGAGCAGTTCTTC,CASSPPGLAGGTNEQFF
16,TRBJ2-3,TRBD2,TRBV27,many,TGTGCCAGCAGTTCTCTGGCTAGCGGGAGTCAAGATACGCAGTATTTT,CASSSLASGSQDTQYF
14,TRBJ1-4,TRBD1,TRBV20-1,-,TGCAGTGCAGTCCGACAGGGGGCGAATGAAAAACTGTTTTTT,CSAVRQGANEKLFF
20,TRBJ2-1,TRBD2,TRBV7-2,-,TGTGCCAGCAGCTTAATTCCCTCGGGACTAGCGGAGGGCGTTGGGAATGAGCAGTTCTTC,CASSLIPSGLAEGVGNEQFF
13,TRBJ1-1,-,TRBV3-1,many,TGTGCCAGCAGCCAAGATAGTGGAGTTGAAGCTTTCTTT,CASSQDSGVEAFF
15,TRBJ1-5,TRBD1,TRBV2,-,TGTGCCAGCAGAAGCGGGACAGGGGGTTCGCGGCCCCAGCATTTT,CASRSGTGGSRPQHF
15,TRBJ2-7,-,TRBV11-1,-,TGTGTCAGCAGCTTATTTTACGGAAAGGGGGATGAGCAGTACTTC,CVSSLFYGKGDEQYF
15,TRBJ1-2,-,TRBV5-1,many,TGCGCCAGCAGCCCGAGACAGGCCCAGAGTGATGGCTACACCTTC,CASSPRQAQSDGYTF
14,TRBJ2-1,-,TRBV3-1,many,TGTGCCAGCACCCCTTCACTTCGTTGGAATGAGCAGTTCTTC,CASTPSLRWNEQFF
13,TRBJ2-3,-,TRBV2,few,TGTGCCAGCAGTCGGATAGGGGGGGATACGCAGTATTTT,CASSRIGGDTQYF
16,TRBJ2-1,-,TRBV6-1,many,TGTGCCAGCAGTGGGTCGTCAGCGAGGGGCTACAATGAGCAGTTCTTC,CASSGSSARGYNEQFF
18,TRBJ2-5,TRBD2,TRBV9,many,TGTGCCAGCAGCCCTAGTCGGCTAGCGGGAGGCGAGGTAGAGACCCAGTACTTC,CASSPSRLAGGEVETQYF
14,TRBJ1-1,-,TRBV13,-,TGTGCCAGCAGCCCCACGGGCCCCGGCACTGAAGCTTTCTTT,CASSPTGPGTEAFF
15,TRBJ2-1,TRBD2,TRBV28,many,TGTGCCAGCAGTCCCCGACTAGCGGGATACAATGAGCAGTTCTTC,CASSPRLAGYNEQFF
14,TRBJ1-1,-,TRBV5-1,many,TGCGCCAGCAGCTTGGGGCAGGCTCTAACTGAAGCTTTCTTT,CASSLGQALTEAFF
13,TRBJ2-5,-,TRBV7-2,many,TGTGCCAGCAGCTTGTACTTGGGGGAGACCCAGTACTTC,CASSLYLGETQYF
21,TRBJ1-3,TRBD1,TRBV12-3/TRBV12-4,many,TGTGCCAGCAGTTTAAGGGTAAGGCCGGACAGGCCCACCTCCTCTGGAAACACCATATATTTT,CASSLRVRPDRPTSSGNTIYF
15,TRBJ2-3,-,TRBV28,many,TGTGCCAGCAGTTTAGGTTCCAGGGACACAGATACGCAGTATTTT,CASSLGSRDTDTQYF
14,TRBJ2-3,-,TRBV2,many,TGTGCCATCCTGAGGGGAGGTCTCACAGATACGCAGTATTTT,CAILRGGLTDTQYF
13,TRBJ2-5,-,TRBV7-2,few,TGTGCCAGCAGCGTATGGGACCAAGAGACCCAGTACTTC,CASSVWDQETQYF
18,TRBJ2-3,TRBD2,TRBV5-1,many,TGCGCCAGCAGCTTGGCCGGTCTAGCGGGCCGAAAAGGGGTGACGCAGTATTTT,CASSLAGLAGRKGVTQYF
16,TRBJ2-3,TRBD2,TRBV7-2,many,TGTGCCAGCAGCAGGGCGGGAGTATTCAGTTCGGATACGCAGTATTTT,CASSRAGVFSSDTQYF
15,TRBJ1-5,-,TRBV27,many,TGTGCCAGCAGTCTAGACGGACGGGGCAATCAGCCCCAGCATTTT,CASSLDGRGNQPQHF
15,TRBJ1-1,-,TRBV27,many,TGTGCCATCCGGGGGGGGTCATTTGTGAACACTGAAGCTTTCTTT,CAIRGGSFVNTEAFF
13,TRBJ1-2,TRBD1,TRBV7-3,-,TGTGCCAGCAGCCAGCATGACAGGGGAGGCTACACCTTC,CASSQHDRGGYTF
13,TRBJ2-6,-,TRBV7-2,-,TGTGCCAGCCCTAAGTGGGGGGTCAACGTCCTGACTTTC,CASPKWGVNVLTF
16,TRBJ2-1,TRBD1,TRBV20-1,many,TGCAGTGCTAGAGATCCGGCAGGGGGCCGTGAAAATGAGCAGTTCTTC,CSARDPAGGRENEQFF
15,TRBJ2-1,TRBD2,TRBV12-3/TRBV12-4,-,TGTGCCAGCAGCCCGAGCGGGAGGGCCCGCCATGAGCAGTTCTTC,CASSPSGRARHEQFF
14,TRBJ1-2,TRBD1,TRBV5-1,many,TGCGCCAGCAGCTGGGGACAGACTAACTATGGCTACACCTTC,CASSWGQTNYGYTF
15,TRBJ2-5,-,TRBV30,-,TGTGCCTGGAGGGGCCCCATCGTCGGCGAAGAGACCCAGTACTTC,CAWRGPIVGEETQYF
15,TRBJ2-5,TRBD2,TRBV11-1,-,TGTGCCAGCAGCTTGGGACTAGCGGGAGTAAATGAGCAGTACTTC,CASSLGLAGVNEQYF
18,TRBJ2-3,-,TRBV7-2,many,TGTGCCAGCAGCTTAGCGCTCAGGGGGGGGATCGTCACAGATACGCAGTATTTT,CASSLALRGGIVTDTQYF
16,TRBJ1-3,-,TRBV2,few,TGTGCCAGCAGTGCTACCCCCGGGATAGCTGGAAACACCATATATTTT,CASSATPGIAGNTIYF